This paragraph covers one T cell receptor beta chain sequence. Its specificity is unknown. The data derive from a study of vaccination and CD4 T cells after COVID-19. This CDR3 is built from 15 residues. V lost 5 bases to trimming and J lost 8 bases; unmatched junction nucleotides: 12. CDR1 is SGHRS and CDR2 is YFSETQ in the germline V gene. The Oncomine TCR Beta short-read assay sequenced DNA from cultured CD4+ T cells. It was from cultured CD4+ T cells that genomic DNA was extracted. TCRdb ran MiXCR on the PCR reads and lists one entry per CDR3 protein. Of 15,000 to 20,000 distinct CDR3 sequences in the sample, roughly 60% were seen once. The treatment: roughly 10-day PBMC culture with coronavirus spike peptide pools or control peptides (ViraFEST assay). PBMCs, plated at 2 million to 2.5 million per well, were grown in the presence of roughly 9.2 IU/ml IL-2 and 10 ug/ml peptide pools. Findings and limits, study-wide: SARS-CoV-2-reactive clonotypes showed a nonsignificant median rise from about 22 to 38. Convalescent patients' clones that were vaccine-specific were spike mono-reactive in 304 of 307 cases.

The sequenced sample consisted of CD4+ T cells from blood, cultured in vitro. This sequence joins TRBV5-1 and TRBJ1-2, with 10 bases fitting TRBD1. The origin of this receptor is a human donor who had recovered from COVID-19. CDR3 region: CASRATSGTGEGYTF. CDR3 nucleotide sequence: TGCGCCAGCAGAGCCACATCCGGGACAGGGGAAGGCTACACCTTC.